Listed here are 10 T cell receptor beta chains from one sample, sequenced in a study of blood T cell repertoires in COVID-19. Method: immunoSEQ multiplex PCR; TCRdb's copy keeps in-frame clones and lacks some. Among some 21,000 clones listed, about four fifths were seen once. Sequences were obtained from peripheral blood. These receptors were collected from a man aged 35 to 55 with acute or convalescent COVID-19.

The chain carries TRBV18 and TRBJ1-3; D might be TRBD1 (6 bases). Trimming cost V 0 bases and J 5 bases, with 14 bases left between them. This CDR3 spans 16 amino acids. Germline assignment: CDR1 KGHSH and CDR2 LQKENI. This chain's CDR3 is CASSPPSRGVRNTIYF. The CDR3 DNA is TGTGCCAGCTCACCACCATCCAGGGGAGTGAGAAACACCATATATTTT.

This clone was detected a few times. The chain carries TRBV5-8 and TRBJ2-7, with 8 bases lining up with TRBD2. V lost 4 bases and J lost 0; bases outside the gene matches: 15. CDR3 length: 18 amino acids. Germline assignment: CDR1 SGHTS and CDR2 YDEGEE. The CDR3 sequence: CASSRKGLAGPSSYEQYF. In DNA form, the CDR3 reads TGTGCCAGCAGCCGAAAAGGGCTAGCGGGCCCGAGCTCCTACGAGCAGTACTTC.

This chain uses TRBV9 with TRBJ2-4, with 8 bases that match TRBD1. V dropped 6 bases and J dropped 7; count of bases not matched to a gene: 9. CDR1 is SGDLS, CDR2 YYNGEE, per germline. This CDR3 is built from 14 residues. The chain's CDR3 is CASNRRTGPNIQYF. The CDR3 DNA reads TGTGCCAGCAACAGGAGGACAGGGCCTAACATTCAGTACTTC.

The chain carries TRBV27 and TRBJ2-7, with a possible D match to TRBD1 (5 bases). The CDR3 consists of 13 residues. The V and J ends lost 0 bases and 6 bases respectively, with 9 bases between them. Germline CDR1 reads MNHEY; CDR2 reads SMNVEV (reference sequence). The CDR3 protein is CASSLSGEGEQYF. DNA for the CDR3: TGTGCCAGCAGTTTATCAGGGGAAGGCGAGCAGTACTTC.

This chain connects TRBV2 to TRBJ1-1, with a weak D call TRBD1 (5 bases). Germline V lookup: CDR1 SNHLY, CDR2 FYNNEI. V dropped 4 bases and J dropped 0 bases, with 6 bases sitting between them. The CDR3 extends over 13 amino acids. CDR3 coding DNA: TGTGCCAGCAGTGGACAGATGAACACTGAAGCTTTCTTT. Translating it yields CASSGQMNTEAFF.

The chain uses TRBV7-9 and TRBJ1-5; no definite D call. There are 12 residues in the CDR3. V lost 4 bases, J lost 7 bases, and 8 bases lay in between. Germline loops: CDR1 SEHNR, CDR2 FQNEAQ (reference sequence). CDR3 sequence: CASSSGNQPQHF. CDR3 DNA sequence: TGTGCCAGCAGCTCGGGGAACCAGCCCCAGCATTTT.

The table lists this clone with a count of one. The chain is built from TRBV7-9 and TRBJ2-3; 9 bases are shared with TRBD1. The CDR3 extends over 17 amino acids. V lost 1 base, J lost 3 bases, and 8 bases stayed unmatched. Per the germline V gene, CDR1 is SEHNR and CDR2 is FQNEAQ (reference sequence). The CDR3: CASSLGIGTGLTDTQYF. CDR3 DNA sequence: TGTGCCAGCAGCTTAGGAATCGGGACAGGGTTGACAGATACGCAGTATTTT.

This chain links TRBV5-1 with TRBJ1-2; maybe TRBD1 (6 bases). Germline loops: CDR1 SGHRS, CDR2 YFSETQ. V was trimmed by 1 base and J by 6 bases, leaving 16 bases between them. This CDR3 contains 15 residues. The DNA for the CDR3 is TGCGCCAGCAGCTTGCTACAGGGTGGACGGGATGGCTACACCTTC. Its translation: CASSLLQGGRDGYTF. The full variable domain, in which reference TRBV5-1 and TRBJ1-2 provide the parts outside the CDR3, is KAGVTQTPRYLIKTRGQQVTLSCSPISGHRSVSWYQQTPGQGLQFLFEYFSETQRNKGNFPGRFSGRQFSNSRSEMNVSTLELGDSALYLCASSLLQGGRDGYTFGSGTRLTVV.

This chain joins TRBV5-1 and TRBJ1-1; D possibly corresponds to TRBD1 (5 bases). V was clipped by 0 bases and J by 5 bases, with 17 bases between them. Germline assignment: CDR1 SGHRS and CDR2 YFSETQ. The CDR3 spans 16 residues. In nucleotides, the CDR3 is TGCGCCAGCAGCTTGGAAGGGGTTCTGGGTAAGACTGAAGCTTTCTTT. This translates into CASSLEGVLGKTEAFF.

CDR3 in amino acids: CASSRGQGITGELFF. The CDR3 DNA follows: TGTGCCAGCAGCCGCGGACAGGGGATCACCGGGGAGCTGTTTTTT. This chain connects TRBV14 to TRBJ2-2; 9 bases are a match to TRBD1. Germline V gene lookup returns CDR1 SGHDN and CDR2 FVKESK. Trimming at V came to 4 bases and at J to 4 bases, leaving 4 bases not matched to a gene. The CDR3 runs to 15 residues.